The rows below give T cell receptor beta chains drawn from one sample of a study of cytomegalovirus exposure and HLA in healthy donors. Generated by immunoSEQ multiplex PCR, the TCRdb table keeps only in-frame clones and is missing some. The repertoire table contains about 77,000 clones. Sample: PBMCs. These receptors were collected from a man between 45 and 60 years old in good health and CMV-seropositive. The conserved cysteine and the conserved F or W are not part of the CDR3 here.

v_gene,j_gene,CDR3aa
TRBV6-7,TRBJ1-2,ASSWGQELYGYT
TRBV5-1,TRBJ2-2,ASSLSRLAENTGELF
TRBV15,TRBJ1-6,ATSRDRGLGSPLH
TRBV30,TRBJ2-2,AWRERVELF
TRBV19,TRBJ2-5,ASSILAQETQY
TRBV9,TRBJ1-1,ASSGHWNTEAF
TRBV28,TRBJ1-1,ASSPQASNTEAF
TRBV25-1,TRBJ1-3,ASIGGSGNTIY
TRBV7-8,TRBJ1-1,ASSGQGAAEAF
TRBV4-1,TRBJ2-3,ASSQESPGTTGTDTQY
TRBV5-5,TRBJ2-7,ASSLEEGTFYEQY
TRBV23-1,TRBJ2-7,ASSQRRGAGGSYEQY
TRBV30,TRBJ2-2,AWSVQDRGTGELF
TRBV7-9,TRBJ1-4,ASGPIGDNEKLF
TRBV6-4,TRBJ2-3,ASSDSGGVGTDTQY
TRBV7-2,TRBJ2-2,ASSYGTAGELF
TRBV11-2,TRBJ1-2,ASSLGPGDQYGYT
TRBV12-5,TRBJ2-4,ASGLTGGDATDIQY
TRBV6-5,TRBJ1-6,ASSYSGRTYNSPLH
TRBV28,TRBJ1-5,ASSFKRQGGNQPQH
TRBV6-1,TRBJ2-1,ASSESSSSYNEQF
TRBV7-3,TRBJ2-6,ASSSSGGSGANVLT
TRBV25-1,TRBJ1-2,ASSEWNDIANYGYT
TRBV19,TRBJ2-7,ASSIAQGAYEQY
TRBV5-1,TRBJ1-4,ASSGSTGGNEKLF
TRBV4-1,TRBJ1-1,ASSQEGPLIGTEAF
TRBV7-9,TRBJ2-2,ASSFGTAGELF
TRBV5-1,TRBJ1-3,ASTEISGNTIY
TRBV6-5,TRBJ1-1,AVLPWGGNTEAF
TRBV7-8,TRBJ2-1,ASSLGGGAYNEQF
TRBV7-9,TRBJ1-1,ASSLNTGGAEAF
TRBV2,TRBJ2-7,ASTLDTGGEQY
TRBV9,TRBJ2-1,ASSVGASGLYNNEQF
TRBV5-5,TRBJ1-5,ASSTTGGDQPQH
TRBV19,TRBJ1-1,ASSLGKGDTEAF
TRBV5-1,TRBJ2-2,ASSSYTRRETGELF
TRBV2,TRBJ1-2,ASTRGQIYGYT
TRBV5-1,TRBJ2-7,ASSPTGGPSYEQY
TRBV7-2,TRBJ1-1,ASSFKLGTASGGTEAF
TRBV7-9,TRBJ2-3,ASSFEGDTDTQY
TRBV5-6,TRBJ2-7,ATGTGHHHEQY
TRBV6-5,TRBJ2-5,ASRRAGETGETQY
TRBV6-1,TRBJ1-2,ASSTGDFGGYT
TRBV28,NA,ASSLYTGGGDEQY
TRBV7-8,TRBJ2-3,ASSLILSGTSGDKDTQY
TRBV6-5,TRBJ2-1,ASSYTRTDYNEQF
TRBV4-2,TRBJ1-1,ASSQDEGRLQNTEAF
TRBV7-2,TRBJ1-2,ATQEGRTNYGYT
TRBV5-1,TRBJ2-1,ASSQIAGENEQF
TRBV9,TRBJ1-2,ASSVGSGSYGYT
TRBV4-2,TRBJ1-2,ASSQGGLRDSNYGYT
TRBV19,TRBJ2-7,ASSLDISPAEQY
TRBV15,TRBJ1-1,ATSREGGPKAF
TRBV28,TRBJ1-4,ASSSLQGDNEKLF
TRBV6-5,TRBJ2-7,ASQSLPGDEQY
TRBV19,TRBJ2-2,ASSMAVYTGELF
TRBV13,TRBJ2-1,ASSLRLAVNEQF
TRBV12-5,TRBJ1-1,ASGLILETGRLNTEAF
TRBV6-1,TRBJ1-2,ASSRTTEDYGYT
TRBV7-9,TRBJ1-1,ASSFRQGDRTEAF